The 21 T cell receptor beta chains in this list originate from one sample, sequenced in a study of spatial heterogeneity in lung cancer. TCRdb redid the calling of the 5' RACE reads with MiXCR, one entry per CDR3 protein. In the table there are about 27,000 distinct CDR3 sequences, about 7.2% of which are singletons. Regarding time point: sample taken at primary tumor resection. Sequencing was performed on PBMCs, taken at surgery. The receptor source for this set is a male donor with early-stage non-small cell lung cancer.

This clonotype was found many times. This sequence joins TRBV20-1 and TRBJ1-2, with a weak D call TRBD1 (6 bases). This CDR3 spans 12 amino acids. Trimming stripped 3 bases from V and 8 bases from J, with 13 bases between. The germline CDR1 and CDR2 sequences are DFQATT and SNEGSKA (reference sequence). The CDR3 bases are TGCAGTGCTAGCAGGGGAAAAGCCGGCTACACCTTC. This sequence encodes CSASRGKAGYTF.

The V and J genes are TRBV7-8 and TRBJ2-7; no firm D call. V was trimmed by 3 bases and J by 0 bases, leaving 9 bases between them. CDR3 length: 14 residues. Germline V gene sequence: CDR1 SGHVS, CDR2 FQNEAQ. In DNA form, the CDR3 reads TGTGCCAGCAGCTTCCTTACCGGCTCCTACGAGCAGTACTTC. Residues: CASSFLTGSYEQYF.

This clonotype was found many times. The rearrangement joins TRBV28 to TRBJ1-2; a possible D gene is TRBD1 (5 bases). There are 17 residues in the CDR3. Looked up from germline, CDR1 is MDHEN and CDR2 is SYDVKM. Trimming removed 4 bases at V and 2 bases at J, with 20 bases between. CDR3 in amino acids: CASSSETGGKYNYGYTF. DNA for the CDR3: TGTGCCAGCAGTTCGGAAACGGGGGGGAAATACAACTATGGCTACACCTTC.

This clonotype occurred many times. V usage is TRBV6-1 and J usage is TRBJ1-1; D is undetermined. Germline V gene lookup returns CDR1 MNHNS and CDR2 SASEGT. The CDR3 runs to 14 residues. V dropped 2 bases and J dropped 0 bases, with 7 bases sitting between them. The CDR3 region is CASSEYTVNTEAFF. DNA of the CDR3: TGTGCCAGCAGTGAATATACGGTGAACACTGAAGCTTTCTTT.

The table lists this clonotype with a few counts. The chain has TRBV9 and TRBJ2-3; the match to TRBD1 covers 8 bases. This CDR3 is built from 20 residues. The junction had 15 bases not matched to a gene; V was cut back by 0 bases and J by 0 bases. Per germline, CDR1 SGDLS and CDR2 YYNGEE. The CDR3 is CASSVVPGIQGALSTDTQYF. In DNA, the CDR3 is TGTGCCAGCAGCGTAGTCCCGGGAATTCAGGGGGCTCTTAGCACAGATACGCAGTATTTT.

This clonotype turned up a few times. This chain links TRBV7-2 with TRBJ1-1; no clear D. The CDR3 extends over 13 amino acids. Germline values: CDR1 SGHTA, CDR2 FQGNSA. The V end was cut by 1 base, the J end by 5 bases, with 8 bases between. The CDR3 region has the DNA TGTGCCAGCAGCTTAGTCATGCGGACTGAAGCTTTCTTT. Its translation is CASSLVMRTEAFF. Combining the CDR3 with reference TRBV7-2 and TRBJ1-1 gives the whole variable domain GAGVSQSPSNKVTEKGKDVELRCDPISGHTALYWYRQSLGQGLEFLIYFQGNSAPDKSGLPSDRFSAERTGGSVSTLTIQRTQQEDSAVYLCASSLVMRTEAFFGQGTRLTVV.

This clonotype was seen many times. The chain has TRBV20-1 and TRBJ1-2; D not resolved. CDR1 is DFQATT, CDR2 SNEGSKA, per germline (reference sequence). CDR3 size: 11 residues. V gave up 6 bases and J gave up 6 bases, with 11 bases separating them. The CDR3 nucleotides are TGCAGTGCCGTCCCGACCGATGGCTACACCTTC. This codes for CSAVPTDGYTF.

This rearrangement joins TRBV14 to TRBJ2-1; perhaps TRBD1 as D (6 bases). V lost 0 bases and J lost 4, with 7 bases in between. CDR3 length: 14 residues. The V gene's germline CDR1 is SGHDN and CDR2 FVKESK. The DNA of the CDR3 is TGTGCCAGCAGCCAAGATACAGGGTACAATGAGCAGTTCTTC. Translating it yields CASSQDTGYNEQFF.

This clonotype was counted between two and nine times. Germline and junction disagree at one end, which may indicate a read error. J is TRBJ2-1 and V is TRBV20-1; maybe TRBD2 (5 bases). Germline V CDR1 and CDR2: DFQATT, SNEGSKA (reference sequence). The CDR3 is 15 amino acids. In nucleotides, the CDR3 is TGCAGCGCTACAAGTGCGGGTGCTTACGACAATGAGCAGTTCTTC. This gives the protein CSATSAGAYDNEQFF.

This clonotype was observed at least ten times. This CDR3 reads CASSETAGQADTQYF. The CDR3 coding sequence is TGCGCCAGCAGTGAGACTGCGGGTCAGGCAGATACGCAGTATTTT. J is TRBJ2-3 and V is TRBV10-2, with D maybe TRBD2 (5 bases). From germline, CDR1 is WSHSY and CDR2 SAAADI. This CDR3 is built from 15 residues. V was shortened by 2 bases and J by 4 bases, with 13 bases between the two germline ends.

The table lists this clonotype with many counts. Because it lacks the conserved phenylalanine or tryptophan at the end, this CDR3 is likely a read error. The V call is TRBV20-1, the J call TRBJ2-7; a weak D match, TRBD1 (6 bases). Trimming removed 5 bases at V and 3 bases at J, with 14 bases between. From germline, CDR1 is DFQATT and CDR2 SNEGSKA (reference sequence). The CDR3 totals 13 residues. The CDR3 nucleotides are TGCAGTGCTTCGCAGGGGCTAAGCTACGAGCAGTACCTC. Translation gives CSASQGLSYEQYL.

At least ten counts were recorded for this clonotype. The chain employs TRBV5-1 and TRBJ1-2, with a tentative D call TRBD1 (5 bases). The CDR3 has 14 amino acids. Germline V gene sequence: CDR1 SGHRS, CDR2 YFSETQ. The germline V and J ends were trimmed by 7 bases and 2 bases, with 15 bases remaining between them. This chain's CDR3 is CASASDWGNYGYTF. The CDR3, as DNA: TGCGCCAGCGCCTCCGACTGGGGGAACTATGGCTACACCTTC.

This clonotype has at least ten counts. This chain uses TRBV11-2 with TRBJ1-6, with D possibly being TRBD1 (5 bases). Germline V CDR1 and CDR2: SGHAT, FQNNGV. The length of the CDR3 is 18 residues. Trimming removed 4 bases from V and 6 bases from J, with 22 bases in between. CDR3 residues: CASSSYWRGRAGNSPLHF. The CDR3 DNA is TGTGCCAGCAGCTCCTACTGGAGGGGCAGGGCCGGTAATTCACCCCTCCACTTT.

This clonotype appeared many times. The chain combines TRBV7-9 with TRBJ2-1; D gene unclear. Trimming cost V 1 base and J 6 bases, with 10 bases left between them. CDR1 SEHNR and CDR2 FQNEAQ come from the germline V gene (reference sequence). The CDR3 sequence is 14 residues long. CDR3 sequence: CASSLDLNSNEQFF. The CDR3 DNA is TGTGCCAGCAGCTTAGATCTTAACAGCAATGAGCAGTTCTTC.

This clonotype was counted many times. The chain uses TRBV19 and TRBJ2-3, with D perhaps matching TRBD1 (6 bases). V was pared by 6 bases and J by 0 bases, with 7 bases between. The length of the CDR3 is 13 residues. Germline lookup yields CDR1 LNHDA and CDR2 SQIVND (reference sequence). CDR3 in amino acids: CASRRGSTDTQYF. The CDR3, as DNA: TGTGCCAGTAGGAGGGGGAGCACAGATACGCAGTATTTT. Looking up the rest from reference TRBV19 and TRBJ2-3 gives the full variable domain: DGGITQSPKYLFRKEGQNVTLSCEQNLNHDAMYWYRQDPGQGLRLIYYSQIVNDFQKGDIAEGYSVSREKKESFPLTVTSAQKNPTAFYLCASRRGSTDTQYFGPGTRLTVL.

This clonotype turned up a few times. The J gene is TRBJ2-6, the V gene TRBV7-3; D ambiguous. The CDR3 consists of 17 residues. Deletions cut 5 bases from V and 0 bases from J, with 14 bases between. The germline CDR1 and CDR2 sequences are SGHTA and FQGTGA. CDR3 sequence (DNA): TGTGCCAGCAGCCCCCAACGCGTTGGCTCTGGGGCCAACGTCCTGACTTTC. The encoded protein is CASSPQRVGSGANVLTF.

V is TRBV7-2 and J is TRBJ2-1, with D perhaps TRBD2 (6 bases). Deletions cut 5 bases from V and 5 bases from J, with 13 bases between. This CDR3 region has 14 residues. Germline V gives CDR1 SGHTA, CDR2 FQGNSA. CDR3 amino acids: CASSGRGADNEQFF. DNA of the CDR3: TGTGCCAGCAGCGGACGCGGGGCTGACAATGAGCAGTTCTTC. The whole variable domain, remainder taken from reference TRBV7-2 and TRBJ2-1, is GAGVSQSPSNKVTEKGKDVELRCDPISGHTALYWYRQSLGQGLEFLIYFQGNSAPDKSGLPSDRFSAERTGGSVSTLTIQRTQQEDSAVYLCASSGRGADNEQFFGPGTRLTVL.

There are many counts of this clonotype. The junction shows a germline mismatch at one end, possibly a read error. CDR3 loop: CASSPGREQPHF. Written as DNA, the CDR3 is TGTGCCAGCTCACCAGGGCGGGAACAGCCCCACTTC. This chain uses TRBV18 with TRBJ2-7, with D perhaps matching TRBD2 (6 bases). This CDR3 is built from 12 residues. Looked up from germline, CDR1 is KGHSH and CDR2 is LQKENI.

This clonotype was found many times. The gene calls are TRBV5-1 and TRBJ1-5; 10 bases are shared with TRBD1. The germline V gene encodes CDR1 SGHRS and CDR2 YFSETQ. V lost 4 bases and J lost 2; bases outside the gene matches: 6. CDR3 length equals 16 residues. The CDR3 sequence: CASSPGDRGGNQPQHF. The DNA for the CDR3 is TGCGCCAGCAGCCCCGGGGACAGGGGTGGCAATCAGCCCCAGCATTTT.

This clonotype was picked up many times. The rearrangement joins TRBV20-1 to TRBJ2-3; 11 nucleotides line up with TRBD2. The germline V gene encodes CDR1 DFQATT and CDR2 SNEGSKA (reference sequence). The trim removed 5 bases at V and 5 bases at J, leaving 9 bases unmatched. CDR3 length: 15 amino acids. The CDR3 spells CSALLAGGIGDTQYF. The CDR3 coding sequence is TGCAGTGCTCTCCTAGCGGGAGGCATAGGAGATACGCAGTATTTT.

In this sample, this clonotype turned up many times. The V call is TRBV12-3 or TRBV12-4, the J call TRBJ1-2; no firm D call. Trimming took off 8 bases at V and 1 base at J, with 26 bases between the two ends. This CDR3 spans 18 amino acids. CDR3 DNA: TGTGCCAGCCAGTCGGGTATGGGGAGGGTCATGCTTAACTATGGCTACACCTTC. Its protein product is CASQSGMGRVMLNYGYTF.